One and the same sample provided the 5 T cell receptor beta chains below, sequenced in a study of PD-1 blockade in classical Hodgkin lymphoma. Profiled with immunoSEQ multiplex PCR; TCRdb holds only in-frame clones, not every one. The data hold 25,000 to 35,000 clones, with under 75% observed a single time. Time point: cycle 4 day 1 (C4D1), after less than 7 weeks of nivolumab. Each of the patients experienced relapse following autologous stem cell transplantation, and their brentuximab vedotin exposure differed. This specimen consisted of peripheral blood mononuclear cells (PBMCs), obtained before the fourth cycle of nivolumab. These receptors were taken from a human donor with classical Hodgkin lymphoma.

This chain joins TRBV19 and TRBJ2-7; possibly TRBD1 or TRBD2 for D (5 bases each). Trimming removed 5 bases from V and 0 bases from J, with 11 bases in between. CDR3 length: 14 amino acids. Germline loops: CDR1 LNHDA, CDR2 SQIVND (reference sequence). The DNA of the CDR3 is TGTGCCAGTAGTGCATCCGGGACCTCCTACGAGCAGTACTTC. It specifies CASSASGTSYEQYF.

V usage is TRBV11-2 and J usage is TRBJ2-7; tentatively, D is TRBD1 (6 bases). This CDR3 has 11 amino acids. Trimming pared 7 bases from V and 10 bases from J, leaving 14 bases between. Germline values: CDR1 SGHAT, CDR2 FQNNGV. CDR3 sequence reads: CASTVRGVQYF. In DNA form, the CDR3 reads TGTGCCAGCACCGTCAGGGGTGTACAGTACTTC.

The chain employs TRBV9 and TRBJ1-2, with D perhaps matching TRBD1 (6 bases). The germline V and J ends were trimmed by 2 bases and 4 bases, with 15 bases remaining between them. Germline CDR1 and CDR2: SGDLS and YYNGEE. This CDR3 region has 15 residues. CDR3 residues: CASSVGGGDGYGYTF. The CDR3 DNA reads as TGTGCCAGCAGCGTCGGAGGGGGGGATGGCTATGGCTACACCTTC.

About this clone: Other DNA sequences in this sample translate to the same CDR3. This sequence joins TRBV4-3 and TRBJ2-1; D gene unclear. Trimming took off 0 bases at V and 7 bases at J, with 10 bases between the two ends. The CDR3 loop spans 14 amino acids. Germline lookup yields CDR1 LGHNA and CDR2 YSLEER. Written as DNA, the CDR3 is TGCGCCAGCAGCCAAGATGGAAGCGAGAATGAGCAGTTCTTC. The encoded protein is CASSQDGSENEQFF.

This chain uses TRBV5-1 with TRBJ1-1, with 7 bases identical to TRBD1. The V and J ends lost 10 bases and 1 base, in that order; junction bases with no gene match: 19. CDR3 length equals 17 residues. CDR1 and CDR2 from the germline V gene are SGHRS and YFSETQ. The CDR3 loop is CASKLGAGGNWNTEAFF. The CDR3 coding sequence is TGCGCCTCCAAGCTAGGGGCAGGGGGTAATTGGAACACTGAAGCTTTCTTT.